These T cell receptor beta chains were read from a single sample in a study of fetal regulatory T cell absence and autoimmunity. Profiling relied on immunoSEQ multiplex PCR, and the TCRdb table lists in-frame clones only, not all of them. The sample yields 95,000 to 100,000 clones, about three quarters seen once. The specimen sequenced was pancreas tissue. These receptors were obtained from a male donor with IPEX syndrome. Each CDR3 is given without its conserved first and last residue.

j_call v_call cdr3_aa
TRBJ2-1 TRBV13 ASSAPGIQGF
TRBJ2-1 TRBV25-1 ASSEYGASYNEQF
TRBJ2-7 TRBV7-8 ASSPGAISYEQY
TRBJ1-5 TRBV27 ASSSSVGQPQH
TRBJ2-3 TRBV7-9 ASSSPGGLAGGTDTQY
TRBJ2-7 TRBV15 ATSIDSDGSSYEQY
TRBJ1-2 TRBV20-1 SAREGYGYT
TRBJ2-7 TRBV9 ASSGGERAAYEQY
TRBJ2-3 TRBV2 ASSADRGTDTQY
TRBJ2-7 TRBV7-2 ASSLTTSSSYEQY
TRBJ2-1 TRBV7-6 ASSLRGGNYNEQF
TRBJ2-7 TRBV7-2 ASSLVRQGEEQY
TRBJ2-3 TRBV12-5 ASGLGRATDTQY
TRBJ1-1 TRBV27 ASRYWTGMNTEAF
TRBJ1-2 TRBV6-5 ASTRPGPYGYT
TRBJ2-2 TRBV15 ATISEGGFNGELF
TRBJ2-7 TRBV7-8 ASSLARDTEQY
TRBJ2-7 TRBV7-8 ASSPRTSGTRGEQY
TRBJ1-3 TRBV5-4 ASSDFRTTRNTIY
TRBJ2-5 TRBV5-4 ASSFNGRRETQY
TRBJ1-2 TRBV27 ASSFTAFYGYT
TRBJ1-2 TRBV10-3 ATPGDGSYGYT
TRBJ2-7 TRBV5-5 ASSLGGTYEQY
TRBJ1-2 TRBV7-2 ASSLVSKVYGYT
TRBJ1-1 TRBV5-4 ASSLGLTEAF
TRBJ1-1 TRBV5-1 ASRWTGALNTEAF
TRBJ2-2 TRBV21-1 ASSKGGLAGAPNTGELF
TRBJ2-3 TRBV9 ASSVGGAWDTQY
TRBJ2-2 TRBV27 ASSNTGELF
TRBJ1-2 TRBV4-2 ASSIYGGDYGYT
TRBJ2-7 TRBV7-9 ASSSSSYEQY
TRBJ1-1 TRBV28 ASSLSQGGPEAF
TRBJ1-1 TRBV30 AWTRGQRNTEAF
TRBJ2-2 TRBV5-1 ASSSTSWNTGELF
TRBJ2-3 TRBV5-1 ASSLKLAGTDTQY
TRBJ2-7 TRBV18 ASSPGTAYEQY